Sequencing of this TCR beta chain was carried out in a study of CD8 T cells in ankylosing spondylitis (dated by TCRdb to the late 2010s). Study-level background: The study profiled T cell receptor beta repertoires in healthy donors and ankylosing spondylitis patients to find disease-linked TCR variants. The full study cohort comprised some 27 ankylosing spondylitis patients and some 100 healthy donors. Samples of peripheral blood were taken, and for ankylosing spondylitis patients, synovial fluid was collected as well. Findings and caveats that apply to the study as a whole: A TCR beta motif of several highly homologous amino acid variants appeared characteristic of blood from ankylosing spondylitis patients. The disease-linked clones were reported as significantly enriched in matched synovial fluid samples from ankylosing spondylitis patients. A CD8+ phenotype was shown by the disease-linked clones, which were found at relatively low frequencies in peripheral blood. Some motif variants had previously been reported in the synovial fluid and blood of reactive arthritis patients, which suggests shared mechanisms of disease initiation.

V is trimmed back by 3 bases and J by 3 bases, and the junction contains 10 bases that no gene match accounts for. From cysteine to phenylalanine, the CDR3 is 17 amino acids long. The only DNA kept is the CDR3, 51 bases in frame from the first base. The germline V gene encodes CDR1 SGHVS and CDR2 FQNEAQ. Reads for this sample came from an Illumina HiSeq 2500. Quantitative 5'-RACE with molecular barcodes was used to prepare TCR beta libraries. Under the source paper's analysis protocol: A new computational method, built on a probabilistic model of VDJ rearrangement, was used to identify disease-linked TCR variants. The public sequencing data were trimmed at Q25 with fastp and processed into clonotypes with MiXCR by TCRdb, which kept only in-frame beta chains. Entries are consolidated by CDR3 protein sequence, retaining the most common genes and DNA. The V and J calls here are based on TCRdb, not the publication. Counted in this sample were approximately 290,000 distinct CDR3 sequences; more than 20% of them appeared once. The ten largest make up around 3.2% of the sample.

The table lists this clonotype with a few counts. It lacks a known antigen. No base qualities exist here, and no much larger clone lies one base off it. The chain uses TRBV7-8 and TRBJ2-7; 11 middle bases align to TRBD2. The sequence was obtained from a female donor with ankylosing spondylitis or in good health (not recorded which). The sample taken for sequencing was blood, either unsorted or a sorted T cell fraction (not recorded which). The CDR3 region reads CASSLGTGTSGIYEQYF. The nucleotide sequence reads as follows: TGTGCCAGCAGCTTGGGTACCGGGACTAGCGGAATCTACGAGCAGTACTTC.